Here is one TCR beta chain with its context. The sample originates from a study of blood T cell repertoires in COVID-19. Overall study context: Acute-phase and convalescent COVID-19 samples originated in the United States, Italy and Spain.

Germline CDR1 reads KGHSH; CDR2 reads LQKENI. Trimming shortened V by 8 bases and J by 3 bases, and 13 bases separated the two germline ends. The CDR3 loop spans 13 amino acids. Produced via immunoSEQ multiplex PCR; TCRdb's table is partial and in-frame only. The sample has 180,000 or so clones; approximately 86% are singletons. The source is a man in his 60s with acute or convalescent COVID-19. Source material: peripheral blood. The chain uses TRBV18 and TRBJ1-1; D unclear. CDR3: CASTRSAHTEAFF. CDR3 DNA sequence: TGTGCCAGCACGAGGTCGGCGCACACTGAAGCTTTCTTT.